The 22 T cell receptor beta chains in this list originate from one sample, sequenced in a study of blood T cell repertoires in COVID-19. Assay: immunoSEQ multiplex PCR; the TCRdb copy retains only in-frame clones and omits some. The sample has around 240,000 clones; over 80% are singletons. The sequencing input was PBMCs or T cells enriched from blood (not recorded which). Receptor source: a man aged 50 to 59 who had been exposed to COVID-19.

The chain recombines TRBV6-4 with TRBJ2-1, with D perhaps TRBD1 (7 bases). This CDR3 is built from 12 residues. Germline V gives CDR1 MRHNA, CDR2 SNTAGT. The germline V and J ends were trimmed by 5 bases and 10 bases, with 12 bases remaining between them. In DNA, the CDR3 is TGTGCCAGCAGTCAGACAGGGAGGGAGCAGTTCTTC. It is translated as CASSQTGREQFF.

The chain couples TRBV11-3 to TRBJ2-2; 7 positions agree with TRBD2. The germline CDR1 and CDR2 sequences are SGHNT and YENEEA. The V segment lost 3 bases and the J segment 6 bases; nucleotides outside the gene matches: 13. The CDR3 spans 17 residues. The CDR3 DNA follows: TGTGCCAGCAGCTTGGCGGTAGCGGGCCCCTCACCCGGGGAGCTGTTTTTT. This gives the protein CASSLAVAGPSPGELFF.

There are a few counts of this clone. The same CDR3 also results from other DNA sequences found in this sample. The chain uses TRBV18 and TRBJ1-5; D is unresolved. CDR3 size: 13 residues. V lost 3 bases and J 2 bases, leaving 5 bases between the germline ends. The germline V gene encodes CDR1 KGHSH and CDR2 LQKENI. The CDR3 nucleotides read TGTGCCAGCTCACCCTCGGGCAATCAGCCCCAGCATTTT. Translation: CASSPSGNQPQHF.

The chain employs TRBV9 and TRBJ1-1, with TRBD1 matching over 7 bases. Trimming at V came to 3 bases and at J to 0 bases, leaving 5 bases not matched to a gene. Germline CDR1 and CDR2: SGDLS and YYNGEE. The CDR3 length is 15 residues. In DNA form, the CDR3 reads TGTGCCAGCAGCGCACTACAGGGGCTGAACACTGAAGCTTTCTTT. It is translated as CASSALQGLNTEAFF.

The V call is TRBV5-5, the J call TRBJ1-1, with no clear D. CDR3 length: 13 residues. Germline V gene sequence: CDR1 SGHKS, CDR2 YYEKEE (reference sequence). V lost 1 base to trimming and J lost 7 bases, with 11 bases between them. The CDR3 region has the DNA TGTGCCAGCAGCTTGAACGCGGATAATGAAGCTTTCTTT. It encodes CASSLNADNEAFF.

The chain is built from TRBV19 and TRBJ1-5; no reliable D call. V was shortened by 1 base and J by 8 bases, with 3 bases between the two germline ends. The CDR3 has 11 residues. Germline assignment: CDR1 LNHDA and CDR2 SQIVND (reference sequence). This CDR3 is CASSIGEPQHF. The DNA of the CDR3 is TGTGCCAGTAGTATAGGCGAGCCCCAGCATTTT.

This clone has a single count. The gene calls are TRBV12-3 or TRBV12-4 and TRBJ1-1; D is ambiguous. There are 13 residues in the CDR3. The ends were cut back, 7 bases at V and 6 bases at J, with 15 bases in the middle. This chain's CDR3 is CASKSSFGAEAFF. In nucleotides, the CDR3 is TGTGCCAGCAAGTCCTCTTTCGGGGCTGAAGCTTTCTTT.

The gene calls are TRBV2 and TRBJ2-3; D not resolved. This CDR3 has 12 amino acids. The germline V gene encodes CDR1 SNHLY and CDR2 FYNNEI. This CDR3 is CANSGFSDTQYF. In DNA form, the CDR3 reads TGTGCTAACTCGGGTTTTTCAGATACGCAGTATTTT. The variable domain in full, completed from reference TRBV2 and TRBJ2-3, reads EPEVTQTPSHQVTQMGQEVILRCVPISNHLYFYWYRQILGQKVEFLVSFYNNEISEKSEIFDDQFSVERPDGSNFTLKIRSTKLEDSAMYFCANSGFSDTQYFGPGTRLTVL.

The genes are TRBV19 and TRBJ2-3; 9 bases align to TRBD1. Germline V lookup: CDR1 LNHDA, CDR2 SQIVND (reference sequence). The length of the CDR3 is 15 residues. V lost 3 bases and J lost 2; bases outside the gene matches: 3. The CDR3 loop is CASSIGTGNTDTQYF. CDR3 nucleotide sequence: TGTGCCAGTAGTATCGGGACAGGGAACACAGATACGCAGTATTTT.

Turning to this clone: Other DNA variants within this sample encode the same CDR3. The chain couples TRBV3-1 (or the pseudogene TRBV3-2) to TRBJ2-1, with D tentatively TRBD2 (5 bases). Trimming took off 0 bases at V and 0 bases at J, with 6 bases between the two ends. Germline V gene sequence: CDR1 LGHDT, CDR2 YNNKEL (reference sequence). There are 15 residues in the CDR3. The CDR3 region has the DNA TGTGCCAGCAGCCAAGAAGGGAGCTCCTACAATGAGCAGTTCTTC. Its protein is CASSQEGSSYNEQFF.

The rearrangement uses TRBV5-1 and TRBJ2-2, with 7 nucleotides matching TRBD1. This CDR3 region has 15 residues. Germline CDR1 SGHRS, CDR2 YFSETQ. The V segment lost 4 bases and the J segment 2 bases; nucleotides outside the gene matches: 5. The CDR3 DNA reads as TGCGCCAGCAGCCAGGGACAGACCAACACCGGGGAGCTGTTTTTT. This translates into CASSQGQTNTGELFF.

This rearrangement joins TRBV29-1 to TRBJ2-4, with 9 bases aligning to TRBD1. J gave up 3 bases and V 4 bases, and 13 bases lay outside the gene matches. The CDR3 has 17 amino acids. Germline CDR1 reads SQVTM; CDR2 reads ANQGSEA. In DNA, the CDR3 is TGCAGCGTTGTGATCGGGACAGGGTATTTAGGCAAAAACATTCAGTACTTC. This codes for CSVVIGTGYLGKNIQYF.

This chain joins TRBV24-1 and TRBJ2-7; 8 bases are a match to TRBD1. CDR1 is KGHDR and CDR2 is SFDVKD in the germline V gene. The CDR3 consists of 15 residues. V shed 4 bases and J 4 bases; nucleotides not matched to a gene: 8. The CDR3 nucleotides read TGTGCCACCAGTGACGGGACAGGAGAACCTTACGAGCAGTACTTC. Translation gives CATSDGTGEPYEQYF.

The chain links TRBV29-1 to TRBJ2-1; 7 positions agree with TRBD1. Germline CDR1 SQVTM, CDR2 ANQGSEA. This CDR3 is built from 13 residues. V gave up 6 bases and J gave up 2 bases; unmatched junction bases: 4. The CDR3 sequence: CSVGTDTYNEQFF. DNA of the CDR3: TGCAGCGTCGGGACAGATACCTACAATGAGCAGTTCTTC.

This clone came up a few times. The CDR3 bases are TGTGCCAGCAGCTCGACCCCGCCCGGGATTTTGGGTTCACCCCTCCACTTT. It specifies CASSSTPPGILGSPLHF. This rearrangement joins TRBV7-2 to TRBJ1-6, with unresolved D. Germline values: CDR1 SGHTA, CDR2 FQGNSA. Trimming left V 4 bases short and J 9 bases short, with 22 bases between. The CDR3 has 17 amino acids.

The chain recombines TRBV5-1 with TRBJ2-7; 8 bases agree with TRBD2. Unmatched junction bases numbered 6, after V lost 2 bases and J lost 5 bases. Germline lookup yields CDR1 SGHRS and CDR2 YFSETQ. The length of the CDR3 is 14 residues. The CDR3 here is CASSFAGREDEQYV. In nucleotides, the CDR3 is TGCGCCAGCAGCTTTGCCGGGAGGGAAGACGAGCAGTACGTC.

V usage is TRBV7-2 and J usage is TRBJ2-1; 9 bases fit TRBD1. CDR1 SGHTA and CDR2 FQGNSA come from the germline V gene. The CDR3 consists of 15 residues. The ends lost 5 bases at V and 2 bases at J; junction bases unmatched: 4. The CDR3 coding sequence is TGTGCCAGCAGCACGACAGGGGGTGCCTACAATGAGCAGTTCTTC. It specifies CASSTTGGAYNEQFF.

The CDR3, as DNA: TGTGCCAGCAGCCAAGTAATTAGCGGCTGGGAAGAGACCCAGTACTTC. As protein: CASSQVISGWEETQYF. The J gene is TRBJ2-5, the V gene TRBV3-1 (or the pseudogene TRBV3-2), with D possibly TRBD2 on 6 matching bases. This CDR3 region has 16 residues. The germline V gene has CDR1 LGHDT and CDR2 YNNKEL (reference sequence). Trimming took off 1 base at V and 3 bases at J, with 15 bases between the two ends.

This chain links TRBV15 with TRBJ1-2; D perhaps matches TRBD1 (6 bases). The V end lost 0 bases, the J end lost 5 bases, and 7 bases lay between the germline ends. This CDR3 contains 13 residues. Germline V gene data show CDR1 as LNHNV and CDR2 as YYDKDF (reference sequence). The CDR3 DNA reads TGTGCCACCAGCAGAGATGGACAGTATGGCTACACCTTC. Protein sequence: CATSRDGQYGYTF.

The chain uses TRBV30 and TRBJ1-1; D is ambiguous. The CDR3 contains 13 residues. V lost 0 bases and J 4 bases, leaving 9 bases between the germline ends. Looked up from germline, CDR1 is GTSNPN and CDR2 is SVGIG (reference sequence). The DNA for the CDR3 is TGTGCCTGGAGTGTACGGTGGAGCACTGAAGCTTTCTTT. Protein product: CAWSVRWSTEAFF.

The chain combines TRBV28 with TRBJ1-5, with D maybe TRBD1 (6 bases). V lost 1 base and J 4 bases, leaving 8 bases between the germline ends. The CDR3 loop spans 14 amino acids. Germline V CDR1 and CDR2: MDHEN, SYDVKM. CDR3 in DNA: TGTGCCAGCAGTTTATCACAGGGTAATCAGCCCCAGCATTTT. Protein product: CASSLSQGNQPQHF.

The rearrangement uses TRBV30 and TRBJ2-3, with D tentatively TRBD2 (5 bases). This CDR3 region has 14 residues. V was clipped by 3 bases and J by 0 bases, with 10 bases between them. The germline V gene has CDR1 GTSNPN and CDR2 SVGIG (reference sequence). CDR3 loop: CAWRGLASTDTQYF. CDR3 nucleotides: TGTGCCTGGAGAGGCCTAGCCAGCACAGATACGCAGTATTTT.